The rows below give T cell receptor beta chains drawn from one sample of a study of beta chain features in type 1 diabetes. Some clones are missing from TCRdb's copy, which holds only in-frame ones; the method was immunoSEQ multiplex PCR. This table has 200,000 to 250,000 clones, 13% to 15% appearing once. Sequencing input: naive CD4+ T cells from blood. The receptors shown here come from a woman aged 40 to 50 in good health. The conserved cysteine and the conserved F or W are not part of the CDR3 here. Each record gives: V gene, clone size, J gene, CDR3 length, CDR3 protein. Size is stated for part of the rows, as once, few or many counts, or as a class when the clone is expanded.

>TRBV6-5|few|TRBJ1-5|12
ASSQDRANQPQH
>TRBV28|few|TRBJ2-3|13
ASSSGSGGRVTQY
>TRBV7-2|.|TRBJ1-6|10
ASSLFNSPLH
>TRBV15|.|TRBJ2-2|16
ATSRLFPGQGATGELF
>TRBV18|few|TRBJ1-1|14
ASSPPNGGEYTEAF
>TRBV19|.|TRBJ1-1|13
ASSIGDRKMTEAF
>TRBV4-1|.|TRBJ2-5|11
ASSHRFQETQY
>TRBV6-5|few|TRBJ1-2|11
ASSRTGDYGYT
>TRBV7-2|.|TRBJ2-1|13
ASSDRASSYNEQF
>TRBV7-6|.|TRBJ2-5|12
ASSTLASQETQY
>TRBV20-1|few|TRBJ2-1|8
SALAHEQF
>TRBV4-3|.|TRBJ1-2|11
ASSQEVSGGYT
>TRBV2|few|TRBJ2-7|10
ASSEPVDEQY
>TRBV18|.|TRBJ2-5|12
ASSQLGGQETQY
>TRBV5-7|.|TRBJ2-2|14
ASSDAIDRGHIELF
>TRBV7-2|few|TRBJ2-7|13
ASSSLAGVSYEQY
>TRBV6-6|.|TRBJ1-5|11
ASGRTGNQPQH
>TRBV18|few|TRBJ1-5|13
ASSPGGLSNQPQH
>TRBV2|.|TRBJ2-4|11
ASSRSAEGGRY
>TRBV5-5|.|TRBJ1-5|14
ASSLRGASGNQPQH
>TRBV10-3|.|TRBJ1-1|12
AITPGLENTEAF
>TRBV4-2|few|TRBJ1-5|14
ASSQDSDILNQPQH
>TRBV7-2|few|TRBJ2-5|14
ASSLLVAVPSRAQY
>TRBV6-6|.|TRBJ2-2|13
ASSSGQTSTGELF
>TRBV7-2|.|TRBJ1-1|13
ASSPAGRQNTEAF
>TRBV2|few|TRBJ2-3|14
ASSDFVGLHHVGQY
>TRBV7-2|.|TRBJ1-3|11
ASSRDRADTIY
>TRBV19|.|TRBJ2-2|12
ASVNIGDTGELF
>TRBV19|few|TRBJ2-2|12
ASSPSRVRGELF
>TRBV6-5|.|TRBJ2-7|13
ASSYSGTGVYEQY
>TRBV5-1|few|TRBJ2-7|10
ASSREGYEQY
>TRBV9|few|TRBJ2-1|13
ASSVVWGGNNEQF
>TRBV19|.|TRBJ1-1|10
ASRQENTEAF
>TRBV10-3|.|TRBJ1-6|12
AIQGDSYNSPLH
>TRBV7-6|few|TRBJ2-3|13
ASSAGTSGDDTQY
>TRBV2|few|TRBJ1-6|12
ASSQRQYNSPLH
>TRBV4-3|.|TRBJ2-2|12
ASSQPLATGELF
>TRBV6-1|.|TRBJ1-1|9
ASTRGTEAF
>TRBV2|few|TRBJ1-1|12
ASSVRFWNTEAF
>TRBV5-1|few|TRBJ1-2|11
ASSLAGIYGYT
>TRBV19|.|TRBJ2-7|12
ASSETGSSYEQY
>TRBV7-9|few|TRBJ2-7|12
ASSLAGGGYEQY
>TRBV5-1|.|TRBJ2-5|14
ASSLEPGGGQETQY